The following is a TCR beta chain sequence with its context. The CDR3 has 15 amino acids. V dropped 0 bases and J dropped 0 bases, with 8 bases sitting between them. Germline V gene data show CDR1 as LNHNV and CDR2 as YYDKDF (reference sequence). The data are from a study of T cells in Graves' hyperthyroidism and ophthalmopathy. When ophthalmopathy did not progress within 18 months, Graves' hyperthyroidism was considered stable. RNA transcripts served as the template for amplifying TCR beta CDR3 regions. TCR CDR3 regions were first amplified by RT-PCR with HTBI primers. TCRdb used MiXCR to reprocess the multiplex PCR reads, holding one entry per CDR3 protein. The table has hundreds of thousands of distinct CDR3 sequences, 13% to 15% seen once; the top ten hold approximately 14%.

The sequence was collected from a middle-aged woman with Graves' hyperthyroidism. The chain is built from TRBV15 and TRBJ2-5; D not certain. Sequencing used blood. CDR3 nucleotide sequence: TGTGCCACCAGCAGAGATAAGGCGTACCAAGAGACCCAGTACTTC. Its translation is CATSRDKAYQETQYF.